This T cell receptor (beta chain) was profiled in a study of T cells in tumors after PD-1 blockade. CDR1 and CDR2 from the germline V gene are SGHRS and YFSETQ. V dropped 3 bases and J dropped 10; count of bases not matched to a gene: 12. This CDR3 has 14 residues. Profiled with immunoSEQ multiplex PCR; TCRdb holds only in-frame clones, not every one. The sample holds roughly 47,000 clones; about four fifths are singletons and the top ten take about a sixth. The sequencing here drew on PBMCs, taken before anti-PD-1 treatment. This sequence was found in a human donor with basal cell carcinoma. This chain connects TRBV5-1 to TRBJ1-2; 7 bases fit TRBD1. This CDR3 is CASSSGTARIDYTF. The DNA for the CDR3 is TGCGCCAGCAGCTCCGGGACAGCCCGCATCGACTACACCTTC.